This T cell receptor (beta chain) was captured in a study of blood T cell repertoires in COVID-19. The wider study: Spain, Italy and the United States supplied samples that represented acute and convalescent COVID-19.

Methods used by the authors: How many nucleated cells were present was estimated from reference gene primer amplification. TCRdb's table, derived via immunoSEQ multiplex PCR, lists solely in-frame clones and lacks some. That table gives V, J and clone size, and the DNA gave D and trimming. The table has roughly 230,000 clones, more than 70% seen once; the top ten hold just over 8.5%. Points on this clone: Other DNA sequences in this specimen translate into the identical CDR3.

Trimming at V came to 3 bases and at J to 2 bases, leaving 3 bases not matched to a gene. This CDR3 has 14 amino acids. Germline V gives CDR1 LNHDA, CDR2 SQIVND (reference sequence). The chain is built from TRBV19 and TRBJ2-7, with 8 bases fitting TRBD1. The sample consisted of peripheral blood. This TCR came from a middle-aged man with active or convalescent COVID-19. The CDR3 region has the DNA TGTGCCAGTAGTATTGGGACAGGACCCTACGAGCAGTACTTC. Translation: CASSIGTGPYEQYF.